This T cell receptor (beta chain) was captured by sequencing in a study of Ad26.COV2.S vaccination and SARS-CoV-2 variants. Described treatment: roughly 20 received Ad26.COV2.S at low or high dose, single or two shots; 5 received placebo; per-sample allocation not given. Sampling was performed 63 days after the first vaccine or placebo injection. Trimming took 0 bases from V and 5 from J, leaving 9 bases between them. Germline-derived CDR1 and CDR2 are SGHRS and YFSETQ. The CDR3 loop spans 14 amino acids. This table comes from immunoSEQ multiplex PCR, and its TCRdb copy is limited to in-frame clones, with some not included. The table lists 400,000 or so clones, approximately 90% of them singletons, with roughly 3% in the top ten.

The specimen was peripheral blood, collected in a trial of Ad26.COV2.S vaccine versus placebo. The gene calls are TRBV5-1 and TRBJ2-4, with a possible D match to TRBD2 (6 bases). This TCR was sampled from a person between 18 and 59 years old who received the Ad26.COV2.S COVID-19 vaccine or a placebo. CDR3 nucleotide sequence: TGCGCCAGCAGCTTGGCCGGAGGGGAAAACATTCAGTACTTC. The encoded protein is CASSLAGGENIQYF. Looking up the rest from reference TRBV5-1 and TRBJ2-4 gives the full variable domain: KAGVTQTPRYLIKTRGQQVTLSCSPISGHRSVSWYQQTPGQGLQFLFEYFSETQRNKGNFPGRFSGRQFSNSRSEMNVSTLELGDSALYLCASSLAGGENIQYFGAGTRLSVL.